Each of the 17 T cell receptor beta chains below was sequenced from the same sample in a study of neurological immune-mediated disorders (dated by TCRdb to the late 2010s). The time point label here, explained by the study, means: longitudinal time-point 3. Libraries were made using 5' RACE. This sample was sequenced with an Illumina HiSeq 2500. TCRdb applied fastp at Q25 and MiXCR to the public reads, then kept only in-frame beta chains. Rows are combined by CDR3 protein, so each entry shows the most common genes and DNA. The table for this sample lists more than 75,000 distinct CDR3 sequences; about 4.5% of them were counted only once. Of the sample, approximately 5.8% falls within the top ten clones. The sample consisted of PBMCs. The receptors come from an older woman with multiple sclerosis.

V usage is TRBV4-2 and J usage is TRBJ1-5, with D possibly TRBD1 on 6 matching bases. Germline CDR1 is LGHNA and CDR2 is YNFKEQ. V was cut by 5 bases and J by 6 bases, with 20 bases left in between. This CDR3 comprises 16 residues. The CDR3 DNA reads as TGTGCCAGCAGCACGTCAGGGGACCTAGGAGGTCAGCCCCAGCATTTT. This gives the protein CASSTSGDLGGQPQHF.

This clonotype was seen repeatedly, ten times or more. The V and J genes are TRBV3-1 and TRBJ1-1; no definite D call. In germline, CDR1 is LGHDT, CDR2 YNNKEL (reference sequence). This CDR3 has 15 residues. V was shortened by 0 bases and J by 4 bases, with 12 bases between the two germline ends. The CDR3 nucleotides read TGTGCCAGCAGCCAAGACGCCGGGAGTGGCACTGAAGCTTTCTTT. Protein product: CASSQDAGSGTEAFF.

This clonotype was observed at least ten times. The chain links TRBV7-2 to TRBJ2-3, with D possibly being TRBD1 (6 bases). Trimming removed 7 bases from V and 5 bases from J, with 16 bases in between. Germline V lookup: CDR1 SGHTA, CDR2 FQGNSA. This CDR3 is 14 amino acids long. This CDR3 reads CASTRDQGIDTQYF. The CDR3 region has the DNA TGTGCCAGCACTCGGGACCAGGGGATAGATACGCAGTATTTT.

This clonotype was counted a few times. CDR3 DNA sequence: TGCAGCGTTGACCTAGGGGAGGGAGCTGGAAACACCATATATTTT. The encoded protein is CSVDLGEGAGNTIYF. The chain combines TRBV29-1 with TRBJ1-3, with D possibly matching TRBD1 (5 bases). The CDR3 is 15 residues long. In germline, CDR1 is SQVTM, CDR2 ANQGSEA. Trimming took 3 bases from V and 2 from J, leaving 14 bases between them.

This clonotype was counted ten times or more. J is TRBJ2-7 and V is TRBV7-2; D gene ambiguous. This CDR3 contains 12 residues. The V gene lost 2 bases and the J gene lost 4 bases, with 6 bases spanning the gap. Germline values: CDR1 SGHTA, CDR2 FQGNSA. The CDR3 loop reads CASSLFGYEQYF. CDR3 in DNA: TGTGCCAGCAGCTTATTCGGGTACGAGCAGTACTTC.

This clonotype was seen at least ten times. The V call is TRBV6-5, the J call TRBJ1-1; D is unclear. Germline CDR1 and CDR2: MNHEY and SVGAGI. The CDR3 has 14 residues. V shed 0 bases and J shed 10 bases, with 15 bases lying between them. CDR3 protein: CASSYSTSLPGAFF. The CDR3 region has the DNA TGTGCCAGCAGTTACTCGACCTCTCTCCCCGGAGCTTTCTTT.

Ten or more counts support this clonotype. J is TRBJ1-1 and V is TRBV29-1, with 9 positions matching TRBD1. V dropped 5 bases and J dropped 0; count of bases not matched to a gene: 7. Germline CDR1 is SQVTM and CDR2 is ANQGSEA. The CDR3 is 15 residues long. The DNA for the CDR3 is TGCAGCGTTCCGCGACAGGGGGTAATGAACACTGAAGCTTTCTTT. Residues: CSVPRQGVMNTEAFF. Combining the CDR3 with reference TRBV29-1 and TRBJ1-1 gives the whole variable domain SAVISQKPSRDICQRGTSLTIQCQVDSQVTMMFWYRQQPGQSLTLIATANQGSEATYESGFVIDKFPISRPNLTFSTLTVSNMSPEDSSIYLCSVPRQGVMNTEAFFGQGTRLTVV.

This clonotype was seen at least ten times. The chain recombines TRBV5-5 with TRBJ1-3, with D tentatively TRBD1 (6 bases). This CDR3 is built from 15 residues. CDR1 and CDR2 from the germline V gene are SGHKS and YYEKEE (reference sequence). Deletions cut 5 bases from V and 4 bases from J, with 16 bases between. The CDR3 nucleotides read TGTGCCAGCAGTTCGGACAGAATTTGGGGAAACACCATATATTTT. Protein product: CASSSDRIWGNTIYF.

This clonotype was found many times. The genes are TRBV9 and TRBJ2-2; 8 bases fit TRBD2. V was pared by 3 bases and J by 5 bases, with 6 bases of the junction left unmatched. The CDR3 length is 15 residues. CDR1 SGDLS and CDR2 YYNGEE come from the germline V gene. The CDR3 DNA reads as TGTGCCAGCAGCGGCCGACTAGCGAGGACCGGGGAGCTGTTTTTT. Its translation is CASSGRLARTGELFF.

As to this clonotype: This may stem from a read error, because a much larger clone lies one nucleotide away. The CDR3 coding sequence is TGCGCCGGCAAACTGGGCTCTAGCACAGATACGCAGTGTTTT. Translating it yields CAGKLGSSTDTQCF. The genes are TRBV5-1 and TRBJ2-3, with D possibly being TRBD2 (5 bases). The CDR3 extends over 14 amino acids. The germline CDR1 and CDR2 sequences are SGHRS and YFSETQ.

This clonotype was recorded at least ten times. The chain's CDR3 is CASSLGWNTDTQYF. In DNA form, the CDR3 reads TGCGCCAGCAGCTTGGGCTGGAACACAGATACGCAGTATTTT. The rearrangement joins TRBV5-1 to TRBJ2-3; no clear D. Germline assignment: CDR1 SGHRS and CDR2 YFSETQ. V gave up 0 bases and J gave up 2 bases, with 7 bases separating them. The CDR3 has 14 residues.

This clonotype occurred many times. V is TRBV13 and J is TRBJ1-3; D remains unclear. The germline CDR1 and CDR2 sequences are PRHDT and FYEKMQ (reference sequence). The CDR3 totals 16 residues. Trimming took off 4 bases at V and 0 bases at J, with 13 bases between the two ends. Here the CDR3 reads CASSSPPADSGNTIYF. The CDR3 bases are TGTGCCAGCAGCTCCCCCCCGGCAGACTCTGGAAACACCATATATTTT.

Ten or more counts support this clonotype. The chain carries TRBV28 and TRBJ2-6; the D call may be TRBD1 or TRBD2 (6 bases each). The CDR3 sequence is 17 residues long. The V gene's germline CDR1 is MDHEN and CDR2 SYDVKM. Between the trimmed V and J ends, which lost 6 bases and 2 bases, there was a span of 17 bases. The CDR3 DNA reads TGTGCCAGCAGCTCCGGGGGCAGGGAAGCTGGGGCCAACGTCCTGACTTTC. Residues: CASSSGGREAGANVLTF.

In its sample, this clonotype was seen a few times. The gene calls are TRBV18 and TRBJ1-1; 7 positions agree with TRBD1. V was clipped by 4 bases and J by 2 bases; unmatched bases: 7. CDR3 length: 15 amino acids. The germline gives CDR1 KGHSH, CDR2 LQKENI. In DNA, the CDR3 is TGTGCCAGCTCACTACCGACAGGGAGTAACACTGAAGCTTTCTTT. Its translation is CASSLPTGSNTEAFF.

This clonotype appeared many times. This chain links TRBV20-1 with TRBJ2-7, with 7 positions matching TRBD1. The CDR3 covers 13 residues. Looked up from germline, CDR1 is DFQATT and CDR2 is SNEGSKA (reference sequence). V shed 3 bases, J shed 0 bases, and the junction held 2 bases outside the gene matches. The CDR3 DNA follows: TGCAGTGCTAGTGACAGGGCCTCCTACGAGCAGTACTTC. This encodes CSASDRASYEQYF.

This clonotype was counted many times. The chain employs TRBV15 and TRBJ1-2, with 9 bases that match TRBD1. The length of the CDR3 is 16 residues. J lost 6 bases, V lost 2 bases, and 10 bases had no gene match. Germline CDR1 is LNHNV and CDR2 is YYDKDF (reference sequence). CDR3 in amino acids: CATSRLNLGQGDGYTF. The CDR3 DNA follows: TGTGCCACCAGCAGACTTAACCTGGGACAGGGTGATGGCTACACCTTC.

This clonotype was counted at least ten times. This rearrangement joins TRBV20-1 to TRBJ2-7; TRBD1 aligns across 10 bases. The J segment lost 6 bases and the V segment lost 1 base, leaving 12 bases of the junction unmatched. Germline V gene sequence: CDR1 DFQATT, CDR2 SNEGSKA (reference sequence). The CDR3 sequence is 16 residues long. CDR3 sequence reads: CSARALGVGQGSEQYF. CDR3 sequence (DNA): TGCAGTGCTAGAGCCCTAGGGGTGGGACAGGGGTCCGAGCAGTACTTC.